This passage covers 15 T cell receptor beta chains from one sample sequenced in a study of cytomegalovirus exposure and HLA in healthy donors. PCR amplification relied on 60 Vbeta primers (plus 13 Jbeta primers). Repertoires were generated with immunoSEQ multiplex PCR, while TCRdb's copy carries only in-frame clones and drops some. The sample records more than 95,000 clones, about 13% being singletons. The sequencing sample was made of PBMCs. The receptors were sampled from a man aged 35 to 55 in good health and CMV-seropositive.

The genes are TRBV7-9 and TRBJ2-4; the D gene is possibly TRBD2 (6 bases). The V and J ends lost 1 base and 0 bases respectively, with 16 bases between them. Germline CDR1 reads SEHNR; CDR2 reads FQNEAQ (reference sequence). This CDR3 contains 18 residues. The CDR3 region has the DNA TGTGCCAGCAGCTTAGAGGAGGGGCTGGGACCAGCCAAAAACATTCAGTACTTC. Protein: CASSLEEGLGPAKNIQYF.

The chain links TRBV6-6 to TRBJ1-2, with D tentatively TRBD1 (5 bases). V was cut by 8 bases and J by 5 bases, with 12 bases left in between. This CDR3 contains 12 residues. The germline CDR1 and CDR2 sequences are MNHNY and SVGAGI (reference sequence). CDR3 coding DNA: TGTGCCAGCGGACATCAGAATTATGGCTACACCTTC. It codes for CASGHQNYGYTF.

This chain links TRBV18 with TRBJ2-3, with TRBD2 as a possible D gene (6 bases). The CDR3 loop spans 14 amino acids. Germline V gene sequence: CDR1 KGHSH, CDR2 LQKENI. Trimming cost V 4 bases and J 0 bases, with 8 bases left between them. In DNA, the CDR3 is TGTGCCAGCTCACGGCGGGACAGCACAGATACGCAGTATTTT. It is translated as CASSRRDSTDTQYF.

In DNA form, the CDR3 reads TGTGCCAGCAGCCCCGGGAGAGGGGCCAATGAGCAGTTCTTC. Protein: CASSPGRGANEQFF. The chain carries TRBV5-4 and TRBJ2-1; possibly TRBD2 for D (6 bases). The germline CDR1 and CDR2 sequences are SGHNT and YYREEE (reference sequence). Trimming took 4 bases from V and 6 from J, leaving 14 bases between them. The CDR3 has 14 residues.

This chain joins TRBV7-9 and TRBJ1-4; D may be TRBD1 (5 bases). The V gene lost 4 bases and the J gene lost 2 bases, with 8 bases spanning the gap. The CDR3 runs to 14 residues. The germline V gene has CDR1 SEHNR and CDR2 FQNEAQ (reference sequence). Here the CDR3 reads CASSSRQTNEKLFF. The DNA for the CDR3 is TGTGCCAGCAGCTCCAGACAGACTAATGAAAAACTGTTTTTT.

The chain links TRBV11-3 to TRBJ1-1; 9 bases are a match to TRBD1. The CDR3 covers 12 residues. Germline assignment: CDR1 SGHNT and CDR2 YENEEA. The V gene end was trimmed by 5 bases and the J gene end by 9 bases; junction bases not matched to a gene: 4. The CDR3 DNA is TGTGCCAGCAGCATCGGACAGGGGAAAGCTTTCTTT. Amino acids: CASSIGQGKAFF.

The chain combines TRBV6-5 with TRBJ1-1; D remains ambiguous. The length of the CDR3 is 13 residues. Germline V gene sequence: CDR1 MNHEY, CDR2 SVGAGI. V lost 4 bases to trimming and J lost 3 bases, with 9 bases between them. CDR3 loop: CASSFRVDTEAFF. The CDR3 nucleotides are TGTGCCAGCAGTTTTCGGGTGGACACTGAAGCTTTCTTT.

A few counts support this clone. The CDR3 coding sequence is TGTGCCAGCAGCCCTGGCAGGGGTGAGCCCCAGCATTTT. It codes for CASSPGRGEPQHF. The chain employs TRBV6-5 and TRBJ1-5; D might be TRBD1 (6 bases). Trimming pared 6 bases from V and 8 bases from J, leaving 14 bases between. Germline V lookup: CDR1 MNHEY, CDR2 SVGAGI. The CDR3 loop spans 13 amino acids.

V usage is TRBV19 and J usage is TRBJ2-7; 10 bases fit TRBD1. Trimming at V came to 3 bases and at J to 5 bases, leaving 7 bases not matched to a gene. This CDR3 is built from 15 residues. CDR1 and CDR2 from the germline V gene are LNHDA and SQIVND (reference sequence). CDR3 sequence reads: CASSIFTGQGNEQYF. Here the CDR3 DNA reads TGTGCCAGTAGTATTTTTACGGGACAGGGGAACGAGCAGTACTTC.

This clone appeared a few times. This chain links TRBV11-2 with TRBJ2-5; 12 bases are shared with TRBD2. Per germline, CDR1 SGHAT and CDR2 FQNNGV. The CDR3 totals 16 residues. V lost 2 bases to trimming and J lost 4 bases; unmatched junction nucleotides: 5. CDR3 sequence reads: CASSLWTSGVGETQYF. CDR3 nucleotides: TGTGCCAGCAGCTTATGGACTAGCGGGGTCGGAGAGACCCAGTACTTC.

This clone was detected a few times. The V gene is TRBV5-1, the J gene TRBJ2-5, with D hard to call. Deletions cut 4 bases from V and 4 bases from J, with 17 bases between. The V gene's germline CDR1 is SGHRS and CDR2 YFSETQ. The CDR3 covers 15 residues. CDR3 region: CASSKYGERGETQYF. DNA for the CDR3: TGCGCCAGCAGCAAGTATGGTGAGAGAGGAGAGACCCAGTACTTC.

The chain links TRBV6-5 to TRBJ2-1; 10 nucleotides agree with TRBD2. The J segment lost 5 bases and the V segment lost 4 bases, leaving 5 bases of the junction unmatched. CDR3 length equals 15 residues. In germline, CDR1 is MNHEY, CDR2 SVGAGI. CDR3 nucleotides: TGTGCCAGCAGTTCTAGCGGGAGTACGAACAATGAGCAGTTCTTC. This translates into CASSSSGSTNNEQFF.

The chain couples TRBV6-1 to TRBJ2-7; D may be TRBD1 (5 bases). V dropped 4 bases and J dropped 2 bases, with 18 bases sitting between them. This CDR3 contains 16 residues. The germline CDR1 and CDR2 sequences are MNHNS and SASEGT. The CDR3: CASSGYRRFRTYEQYF. Here the CDR3 DNA reads TGTGCCAGCAGTGGGTACAGGCGCTTTAGGACCTACGAGCAGTACTTC.

This clone has a handful of counts. The V gene is TRBV6-1, the J gene TRBJ2-7; TRBD2 aligns across 7 bases. Germline values: CDR1 MNHNS, CDR2 SASEGT. Losses at the gene ends were 6 bases for V and 2 bases for J; bases not matched to a gene: 10. The CDR3 is 15 amino acids. The CDR3 nucleotides are TGTGCCAGCAGCCCCTCCCGGGGGGAGACCTACGAGCAGTACTTC. Amino acid sequence: CASSPSRGETYEQYF.

V gene TRBV2 combines with J gene TRBJ1-3; D is unclear. CDR1 and CDR2 from the germline V gene are SNHLY and FYNNEI. The CDR3 covers 15 residues. The ends were cut back, 8 bases at V and 0 bases at J, with 14 bases in the middle. In DNA form, the CDR3 reads TGTGCCAGCGCCGGAGTCGGTTTCTCTGGAAACACCATATATTTT. As protein: CASAGVGFSGNTIYF.